The present entry profiles one TCR beta chain with its context. The target antigen is unknown. Unmatched junction bases numbered 6, after V lost 5 bases and J lost 4 bases. CDR1 and CDR2 (germline): LNHDA, SQIVND (reference sequence). CDR3 length equals 14 residues. The data derive from a study of cytomegalovirus exposure and HLA in healthy donors. This PCR relied on a set of 60 Vbeta primers and 13 Jbeta primers. Libraries were prepared by immunoSEQ multiplex PCR; TCRdb keeps only in-frame clonotypes and omits some of them. The table lists about 190,000 clones, around 73% of them singletons. The donors, nominally healthy at sampling, likely had unrecorded immune exposures. Study-level points and caveats: Sequencing artifact likely explains a cluster of highly shared sequence variants. Confirmation in vitro established that three CMV-associated chains were specific for CMV antigens.

Sequencing used PBMCs. The rearrangement links TRBV19 to TRBJ2-7; 9 bases match TRBD2. The receptor's source is a woman in her twenties or thirties in good health and CMV-seropositive. CDR3 protein: CASSARLAVYEQYF. The CDR3 region has the DNA TGTGCCAGTAGTGCCAGACTAGCGGTTTACGAGCAGTACTTC.